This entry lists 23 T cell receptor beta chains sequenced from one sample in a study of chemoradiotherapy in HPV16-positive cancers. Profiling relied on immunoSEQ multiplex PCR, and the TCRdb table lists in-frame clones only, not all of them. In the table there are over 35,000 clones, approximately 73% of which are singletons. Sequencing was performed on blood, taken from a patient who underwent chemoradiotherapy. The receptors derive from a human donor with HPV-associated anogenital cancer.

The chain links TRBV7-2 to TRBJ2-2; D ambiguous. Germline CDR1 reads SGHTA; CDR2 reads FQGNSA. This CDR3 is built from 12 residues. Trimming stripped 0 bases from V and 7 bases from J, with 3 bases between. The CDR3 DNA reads TGTGCCAGCAGCTTAGCTCTCGGGGAGCTGTTTTTT. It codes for CASSLALGELFF.

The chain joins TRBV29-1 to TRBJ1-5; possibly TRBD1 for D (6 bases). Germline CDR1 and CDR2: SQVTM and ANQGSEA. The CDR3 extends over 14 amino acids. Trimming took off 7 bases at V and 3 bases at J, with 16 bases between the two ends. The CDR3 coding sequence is TGCAGCGCAGCCTCGGGACACCCCAATCAGCCCCAGCATTTT. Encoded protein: CSAASGHPNQPQHF.

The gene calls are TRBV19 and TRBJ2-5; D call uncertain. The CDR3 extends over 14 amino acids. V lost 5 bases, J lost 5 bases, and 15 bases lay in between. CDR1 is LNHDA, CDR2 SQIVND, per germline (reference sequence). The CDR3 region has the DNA TGTGCCAGTAGTTTTCGAGAAAGTTTGGAGACCCAGTACTTC. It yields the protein CASSFRESLETQYF.

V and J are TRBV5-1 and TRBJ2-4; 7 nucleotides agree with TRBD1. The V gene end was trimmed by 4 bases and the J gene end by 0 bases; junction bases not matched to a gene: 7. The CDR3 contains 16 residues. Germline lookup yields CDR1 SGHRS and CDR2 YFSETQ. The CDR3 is CASSPTGAQAKNIQYF. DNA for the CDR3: TGCGCCAGCAGCCCTACAGGGGCGCAAGCCAAAAACATTCAGTACTTC.

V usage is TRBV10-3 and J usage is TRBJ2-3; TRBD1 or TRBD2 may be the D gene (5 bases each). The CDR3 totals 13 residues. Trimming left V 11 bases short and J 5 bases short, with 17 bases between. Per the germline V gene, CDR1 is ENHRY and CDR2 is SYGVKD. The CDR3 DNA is TGTGCCGCAGGTAGAGGGGAACAAGATACGCAGTATTTT. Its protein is CAAGRGEQDTQYF.

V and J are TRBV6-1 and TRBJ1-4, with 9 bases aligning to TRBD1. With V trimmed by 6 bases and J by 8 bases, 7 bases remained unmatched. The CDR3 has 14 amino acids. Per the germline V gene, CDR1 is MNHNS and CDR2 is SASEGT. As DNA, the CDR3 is TGTGCCAGCAGAGAGGACAGGGGAGGCGAAAAACTGTTTTTT. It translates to CASREDRGGEKLFF.

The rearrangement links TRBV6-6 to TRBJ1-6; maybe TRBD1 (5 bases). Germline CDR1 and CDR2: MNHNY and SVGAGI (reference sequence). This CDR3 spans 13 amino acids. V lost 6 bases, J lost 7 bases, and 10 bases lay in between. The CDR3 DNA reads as TGTGCCAGCAGGACAGTGGCAAATTCACCCCTCCACTTT. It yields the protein CASRTVANSPLHF.

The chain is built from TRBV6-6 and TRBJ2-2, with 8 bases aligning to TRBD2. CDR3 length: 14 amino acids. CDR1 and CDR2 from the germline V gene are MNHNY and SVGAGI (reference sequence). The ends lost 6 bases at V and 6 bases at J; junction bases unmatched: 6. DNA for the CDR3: TGTGCCAGCAGGAAGACTAGCGAGGCCGGGGAGCTGTTTTTT. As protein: CASRKTSEAGELFF.

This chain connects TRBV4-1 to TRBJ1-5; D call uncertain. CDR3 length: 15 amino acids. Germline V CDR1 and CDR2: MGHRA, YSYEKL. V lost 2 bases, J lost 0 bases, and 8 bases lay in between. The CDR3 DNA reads TGCGCCAGCAGCCAATTGGACGGTAGCAATCAGCCCCAGCATTTT. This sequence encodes CASSQLDGSNQPQHF.

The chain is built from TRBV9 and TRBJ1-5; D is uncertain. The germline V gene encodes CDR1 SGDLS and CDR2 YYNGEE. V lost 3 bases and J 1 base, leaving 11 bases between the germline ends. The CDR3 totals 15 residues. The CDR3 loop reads CASSAGPTSNQPQHF. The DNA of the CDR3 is TGTGCCAGCAGCGCCGGTCCGACGAGCAATCAGCCCCAGCATTTT.

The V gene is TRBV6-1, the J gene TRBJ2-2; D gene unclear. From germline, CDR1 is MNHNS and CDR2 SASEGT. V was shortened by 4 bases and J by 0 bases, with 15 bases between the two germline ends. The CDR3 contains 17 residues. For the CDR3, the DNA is TGTGCCAGCAGTGGTCAACTTGCGTTCGCGAACACCGGGGAGCTGTTTTTT. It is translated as CASSGQLAFANTGELFF.

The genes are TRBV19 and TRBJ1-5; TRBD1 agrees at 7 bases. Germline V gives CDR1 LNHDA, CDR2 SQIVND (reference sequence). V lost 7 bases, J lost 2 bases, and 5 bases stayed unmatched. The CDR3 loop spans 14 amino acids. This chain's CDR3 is CASNPGGGNQPQHF. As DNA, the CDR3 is TGTGCCAGTAACCCAGGGGGTGGCAATCAGCCCCAGCATTTT.

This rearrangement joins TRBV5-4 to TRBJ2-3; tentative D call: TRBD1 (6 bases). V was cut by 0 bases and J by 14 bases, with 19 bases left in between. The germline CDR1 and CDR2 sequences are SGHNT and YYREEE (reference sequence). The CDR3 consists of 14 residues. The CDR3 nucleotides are TGTGCCAGCAGCTTGGGGACAGACGAGCTTCTGTGGTATTTT. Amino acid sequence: CASSLGTDELLWYF.

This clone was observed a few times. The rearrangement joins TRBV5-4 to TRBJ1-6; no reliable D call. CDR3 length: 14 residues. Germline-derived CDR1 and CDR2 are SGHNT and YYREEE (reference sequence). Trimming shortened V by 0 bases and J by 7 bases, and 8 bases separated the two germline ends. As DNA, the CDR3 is TGTGCCAGCAGCTTGGACGGATCCAATTCACCCCTCCACTTT. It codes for CASSLDGSNSPLHF.

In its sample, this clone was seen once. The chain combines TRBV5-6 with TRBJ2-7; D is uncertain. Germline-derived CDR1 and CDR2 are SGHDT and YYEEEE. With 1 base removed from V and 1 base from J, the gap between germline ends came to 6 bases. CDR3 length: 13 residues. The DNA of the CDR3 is TGTGCCAGCAGCTTGATCAGTTCCTACGAGCAGTACTTC. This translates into CASSLISSYEQYF.

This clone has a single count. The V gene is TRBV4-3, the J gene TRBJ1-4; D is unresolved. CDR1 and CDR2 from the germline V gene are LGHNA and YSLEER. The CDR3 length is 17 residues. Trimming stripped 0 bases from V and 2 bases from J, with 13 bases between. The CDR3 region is CASSQDTGGGTNEKLFF. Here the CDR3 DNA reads TGCGCCAGCAGCCAAGATACGGGCGGAGGGACTAATGAAAAACTGTTTTTT.

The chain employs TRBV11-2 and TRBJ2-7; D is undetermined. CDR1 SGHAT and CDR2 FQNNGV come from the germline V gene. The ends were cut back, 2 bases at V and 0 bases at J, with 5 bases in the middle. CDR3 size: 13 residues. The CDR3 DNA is TGTGCCAGCAGCTTACTTCCCTCCTACGAGCAGTACTTC. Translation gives CASSLLPSYEQYF.

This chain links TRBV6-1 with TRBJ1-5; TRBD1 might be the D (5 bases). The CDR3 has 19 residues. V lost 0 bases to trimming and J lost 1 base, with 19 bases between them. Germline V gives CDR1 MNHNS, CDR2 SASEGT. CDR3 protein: CASSEAYGAFWNSNQPQHF. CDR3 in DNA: TGTGCCAGCAGTGAAGCGTATGGGGCGTTTTGGAACAGCAATCAGCCCCAGCATTTT.

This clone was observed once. CDR3 sequence (DNA): TGTGCCAGCAGTGAATTCCCAACCGAGGGGGCGGGTACGGCTTTCTTT. Residues: CASSEFPTEGAGTAFF. The chain joins TRBV25-1 to TRBJ1-1; 7 bases are a match to TRBD1. V shed 1 base and J 11 bases; nucleotides not matched to a gene: 16. Germline CDR1 reads MGHDK; CDR2 reads SYGVNS. There are 16 residues in the CDR3.

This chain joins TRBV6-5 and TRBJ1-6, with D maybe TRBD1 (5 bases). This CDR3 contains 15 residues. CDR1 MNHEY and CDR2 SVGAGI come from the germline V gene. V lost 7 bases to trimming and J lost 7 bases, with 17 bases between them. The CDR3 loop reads CASNLRDDYNSPLHF. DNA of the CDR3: TGTGCCAGCAACCTCCGGGACGACTACAATTCACCCCTCCACTTT.

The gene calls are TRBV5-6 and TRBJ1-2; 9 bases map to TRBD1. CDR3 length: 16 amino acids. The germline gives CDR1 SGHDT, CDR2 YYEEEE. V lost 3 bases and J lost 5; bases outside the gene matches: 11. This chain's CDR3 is CASSYWTGAPGYGYTF. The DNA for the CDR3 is TGTGCCAGCAGCTACTGGACAGGGGCCCCTGGGTATGGCTACACCTTC.

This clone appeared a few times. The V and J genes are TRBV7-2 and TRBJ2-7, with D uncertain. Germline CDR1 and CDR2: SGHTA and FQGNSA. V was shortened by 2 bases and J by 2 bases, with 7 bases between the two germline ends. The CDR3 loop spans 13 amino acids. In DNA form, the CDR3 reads TGTGCCAGCAGCTTATCCATTACCTACGAGCAGTACTTC. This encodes CASSLSITYEQYF.

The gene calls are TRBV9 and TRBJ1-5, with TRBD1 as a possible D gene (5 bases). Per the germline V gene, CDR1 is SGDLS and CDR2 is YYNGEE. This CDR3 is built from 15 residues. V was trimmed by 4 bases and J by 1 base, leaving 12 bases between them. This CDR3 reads CASSPDGASNQPQHF. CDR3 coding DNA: TGTGCCAGCAGCCCAGACGGGGCGAGCAATCAGCCCCAGCATTTT. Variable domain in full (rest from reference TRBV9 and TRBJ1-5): DSGVTQTPKHLITATGQRVTLRCSPRSGDLSVYWYQQSLDQGLQFLIQYYNGEERAKGNILERFSAQQFPDLHSELNLSSLELGDSALYFCASSPDGASNQPQHFGDGTRLSIL.